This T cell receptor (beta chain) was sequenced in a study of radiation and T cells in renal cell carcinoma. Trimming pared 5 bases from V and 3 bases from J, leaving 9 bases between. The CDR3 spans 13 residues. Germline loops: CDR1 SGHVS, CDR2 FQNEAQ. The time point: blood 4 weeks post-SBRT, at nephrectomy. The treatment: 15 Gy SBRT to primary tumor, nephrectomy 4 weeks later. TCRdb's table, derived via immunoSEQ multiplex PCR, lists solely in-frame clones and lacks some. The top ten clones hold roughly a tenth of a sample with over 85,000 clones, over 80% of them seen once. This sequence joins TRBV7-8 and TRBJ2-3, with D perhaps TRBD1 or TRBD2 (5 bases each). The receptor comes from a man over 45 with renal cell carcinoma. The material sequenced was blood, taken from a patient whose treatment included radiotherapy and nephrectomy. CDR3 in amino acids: CASSRDPTDTQYF. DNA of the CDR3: TGTGCCAGCAGCCGGGACCCGACAGATACGCAGTATTTT.